This T cell receptor (beta chain) was identified during a study of tumor-infiltrating lymphocytes in localized non-small cell lung cancer. Looking at the study overall: Each patient gave resected tumor and non-adjacent uninvolved lung tissue.

The CDR3 spans 14 residues. The germline CDR1 and CDR2 sequences are SGHRS and YFSETQ. V was cut by 0 bases and J by 6 bases, with 13 bases left in between. The protocol was immunoSEQ multiplex PCR, while the TCRdb copy is restricted to in-frame clones and leaves out a portion. The table records roughly 24,000 clones, 60% to 75% of them present only once. Sequencing used lung tumor tissue. This sequence was found in a human donor with non-small cell lung cancer. The genes are TRBV5-1 and TRBJ2-7; no clear D gene. DNA for the CDR3: TGCGCCAGCAGCTTGGGGAGCCCGTCAGGCGAGCAGTACTTC. Its protein is CASSLGSPSGEQYF.